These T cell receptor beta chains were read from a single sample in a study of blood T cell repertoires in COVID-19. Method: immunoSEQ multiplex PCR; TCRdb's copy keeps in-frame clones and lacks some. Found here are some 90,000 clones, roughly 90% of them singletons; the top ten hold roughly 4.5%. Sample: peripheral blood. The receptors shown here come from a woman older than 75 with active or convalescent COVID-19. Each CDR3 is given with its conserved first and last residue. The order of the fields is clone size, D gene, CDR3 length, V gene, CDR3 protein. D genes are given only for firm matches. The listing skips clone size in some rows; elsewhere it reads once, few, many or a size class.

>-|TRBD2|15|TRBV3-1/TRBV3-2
CASSQELAGWDEQFF
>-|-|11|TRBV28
CATTVSTEAFF
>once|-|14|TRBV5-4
CASSSGQIQETQYF
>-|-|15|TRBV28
CASDGGVRSNQPQHF
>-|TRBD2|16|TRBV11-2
CASSLESASGSNEQFF
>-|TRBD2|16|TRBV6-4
CASSDSPTSGGGEQFF
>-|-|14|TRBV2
CAILQGGGYNEQFF
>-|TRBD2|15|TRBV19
CATIGWAGDTDTQYF
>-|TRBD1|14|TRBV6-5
CASSREGQVYGYTF
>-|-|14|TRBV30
CAWSVLTGNTEAFF
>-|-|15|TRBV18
CASSPDAGGYNEQFF
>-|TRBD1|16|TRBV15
CATSRPLRDRGNEQFF
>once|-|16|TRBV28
CASSSPQGWPYNEQFF
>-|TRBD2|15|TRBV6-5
CASSSRLAGGYEQYF
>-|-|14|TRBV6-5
CASSTRKPRSEQFF
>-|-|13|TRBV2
CASSQVTGNTIYF
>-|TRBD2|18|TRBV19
CASSRVVGSGASGGELFF
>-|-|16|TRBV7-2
CASSLEGVGTNYGYTF
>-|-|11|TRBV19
CASSKLREAIF
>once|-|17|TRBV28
CASSFPLARTSTDTQYF